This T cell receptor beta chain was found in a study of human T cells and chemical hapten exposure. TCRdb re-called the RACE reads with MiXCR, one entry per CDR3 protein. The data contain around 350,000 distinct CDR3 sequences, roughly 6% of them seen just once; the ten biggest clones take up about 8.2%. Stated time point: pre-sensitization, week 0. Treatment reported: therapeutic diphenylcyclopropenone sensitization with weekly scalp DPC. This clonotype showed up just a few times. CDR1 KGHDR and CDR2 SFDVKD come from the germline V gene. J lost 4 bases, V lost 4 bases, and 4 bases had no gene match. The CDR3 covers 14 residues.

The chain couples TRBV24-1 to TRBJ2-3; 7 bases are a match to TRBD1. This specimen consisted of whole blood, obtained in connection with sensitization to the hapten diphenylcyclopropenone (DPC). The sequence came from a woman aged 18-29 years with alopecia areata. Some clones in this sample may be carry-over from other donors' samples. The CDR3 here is CATSDIDRADTQYF. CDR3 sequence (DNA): TGTGCCACCAGTGACATCGACAGGGCAGATACGCAGTATTTT.